The T cell receptor beta chain under discussion was sequenced for a study of OX40 agonist ivuxolimab in advanced cancers. Background on the study: The diagnoses of dose-escalation patients were hepatocellular carcinoma, melanoma, renal cell or head and neck cancer.

Only in-frame clones appear in the TCRdb table, and some are missing; sequencing was by immunoSEQ multiplex PCR. This sample has about 48,000 clones, with 80% to 85% found just once. Study outcomes and limitations: Clonal expansion among partial responders at 0.1-3.0 mg/kg ranked near the lowest. CD8+ T cells showed, on average, more clonal expansion than CD4+ cells.

With respect to this clone: Its target is not known.

V lost 2 bases and J lost 7, with 10 bases in between. The CDR3 totals 13 residues. CDR1 and CDR2 from the germline V gene are SGHNT and YYREEE (reference sequence). Sample: CD4+ or CD8+ T cells sorted from blood, taken in a trial of the OX40 agonist ivuxolimab. V and J are TRBV5-4 and TRBJ2-1, with D perhaps given as TRBD1 or TRBD2 (5 bases each). The sequence derives from an adult with an advanced solid tumor such as melanoma, head and neck, liver or kidney cancer. This chain's CDR3 is CASSLPGGNEQFF. The CDR3 DNA sequence: TGTGCCAGCAGCTTACCTGGGGGTAATGAGCAGTTCTTC.